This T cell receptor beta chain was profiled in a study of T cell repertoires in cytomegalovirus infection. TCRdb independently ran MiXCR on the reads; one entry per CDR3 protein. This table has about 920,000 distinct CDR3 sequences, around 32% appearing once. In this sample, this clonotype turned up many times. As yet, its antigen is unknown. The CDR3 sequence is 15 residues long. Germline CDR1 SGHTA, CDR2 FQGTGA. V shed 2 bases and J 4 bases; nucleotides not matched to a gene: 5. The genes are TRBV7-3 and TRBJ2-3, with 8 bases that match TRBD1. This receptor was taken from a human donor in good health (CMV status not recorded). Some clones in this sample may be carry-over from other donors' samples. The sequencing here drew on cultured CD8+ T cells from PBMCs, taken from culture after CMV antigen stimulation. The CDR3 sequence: CASSLSGGWSDTQYF. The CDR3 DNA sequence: TGTGCCAGCAGCTTATCAGGGGGCTGGTCAGATACGCAGTATTTT.